This T cell receptor beta chain is from a study of neurological immune-mediated disorders. Germline loops: CDR1 SGHTA, CDR2 FQGNSA. V was clipped by 4 bases and J by 7 bases; unmatched bases: 4. The CDR3 runs to 14 residues. Many counts were recorded for this clonotype. The antigen remains unidentified. Libraries used 2 million unsorted PBMCs kept frozen in RNAlater. Synthesis of cDNA was performed by 5'RACE using 10-nucleotide random UMIs. TCRdb reprocessed the 5' RACE reads via MiXCR and lists one record per CDR3 protein. The sample has approximately 100,000 distinct CDR3 sequences, under 4.5% seen once; the top ten hold around 3.1%. General study results and limits: One cluster of related CDR3 sequences contained, by phylogenetic grouping, the repertoires of 18 of 34 multiple sclerosis patients and formed a possible signature. Patients with HTLV-1-associated myelopathy showed the most TCR clonal expansion. Those with multiple sclerosis showed the least, falling below healthy controls.

Sequences were obtained from PBMCs. The source of this sequence is a woman between 50 and 59 years old with multiple sclerosis. The chain links TRBV7-2 to TRBJ2-5, with 12 bases lining up with TRBD2. CDR3: CASSSETSGGTQYF. The CDR3 coding sequence is TGTGCCAGCAGCTCAGAGACTAGCGGGGGGACCCAGTACTTC.